The source of this T cell receptor (beta chain) is a study of graft-versus-host responses after intestinal transplantation. The study's findings and limits: Recipient marrow showed GvH clones, some seen first in ileum or blood. Early post-transplant HvG declines showed an association with peak circulating GvH clone levels.

CDR1 and CDR2 from the germline V gene are KGHSH and LQKENI. This CDR3 contains 16 residues. V lost 2 bases, J lost 6 bases, and 10 bases stayed unmatched. Some 200,000 CFSE-labeled responder cells were plated with some 200,000 irradiated, violet-dye-labeled stimulator cells. Sequenced by immunoSEQ multiplex PCR; TCRdb stores in-frame clones only, minus some. The sample lists about 19,000 clones, about 40% seen once, with 1.5% to 2% in the top ten. This clone showed up just a few times. This TCR derives from a human patient who was an organ donor for intestinal transplantation. The gene calls are TRBV18 and TRBJ1-5; 7 bases agree with TRBD1. Specimen: alloreactive CD4+ T cells from a mixed lymphocyte reaction culture, collected before transplantation. The subset here: CFSE-low proliferating T cells sorted from roughly 6-day pre-transplant mixed lymphocyte reaction (GvH or HvG direction). The CDR3 loop is CASSPNGEGAGQPQHF. The CDR3 nucleotides are TGTGCCAGCTCACCAAACGGAGAGGGGGCCGGTCAGCCCCAGCATTTT.